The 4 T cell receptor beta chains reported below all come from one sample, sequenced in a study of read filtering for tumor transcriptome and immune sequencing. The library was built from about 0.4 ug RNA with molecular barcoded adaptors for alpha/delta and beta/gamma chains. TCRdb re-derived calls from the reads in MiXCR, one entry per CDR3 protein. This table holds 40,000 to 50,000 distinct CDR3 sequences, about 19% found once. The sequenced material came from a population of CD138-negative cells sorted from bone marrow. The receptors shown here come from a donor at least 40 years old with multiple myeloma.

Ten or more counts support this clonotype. The CDR3 coding sequence is TGTGCCAGCAGTTTTACGGGACAGGGCGCAAACATTCAGTACTTC. Encoded protein: CASSFTGQGANIQYF. This chain connects TRBV12-3 or TRBV12-4 to TRBJ2-4, with 9 bases that match TRBD1. The CDR3 sequence is 15 residues long. V lost 3 bases, J lost 6 bases, and 6 bases stayed unmatched.

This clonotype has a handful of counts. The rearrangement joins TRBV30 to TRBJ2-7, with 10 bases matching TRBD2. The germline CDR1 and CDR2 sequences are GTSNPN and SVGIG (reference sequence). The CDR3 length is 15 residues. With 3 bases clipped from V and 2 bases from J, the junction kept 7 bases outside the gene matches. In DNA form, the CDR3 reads TGTGCCTGGAGGTTACTAGCGGGGCCGCCCTACGAGCAGTACTTC. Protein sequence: CAWRLLAGPPYEQYF.

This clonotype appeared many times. Here the CDR3 reads CASSTITGGGRAFF. DNA for the CDR3: TGTGCCAGCAGTACCATTACAGGGGGGGGGAGGGCTTTCTTT. The V and J genes are TRBV7-2 and TRBJ1-1, with 8 nucleotides matching TRBD1. The CDR3 has 14 residues. The V gene's germline CDR1 is SGHTA and CDR2 FQGNSA. Trimming cost V 6 bases and J 11 bases; bases outside gene matches: 14.

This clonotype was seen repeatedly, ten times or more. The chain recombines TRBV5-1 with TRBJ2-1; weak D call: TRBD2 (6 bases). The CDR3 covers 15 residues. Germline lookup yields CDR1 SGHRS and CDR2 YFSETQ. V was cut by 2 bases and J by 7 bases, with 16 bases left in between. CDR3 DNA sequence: TGCGCCAGCAGCTTTGGGGGGAGCGGGCGTAATGAGCAGTTCTTC. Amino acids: CASSFGGSGRNEQFF.